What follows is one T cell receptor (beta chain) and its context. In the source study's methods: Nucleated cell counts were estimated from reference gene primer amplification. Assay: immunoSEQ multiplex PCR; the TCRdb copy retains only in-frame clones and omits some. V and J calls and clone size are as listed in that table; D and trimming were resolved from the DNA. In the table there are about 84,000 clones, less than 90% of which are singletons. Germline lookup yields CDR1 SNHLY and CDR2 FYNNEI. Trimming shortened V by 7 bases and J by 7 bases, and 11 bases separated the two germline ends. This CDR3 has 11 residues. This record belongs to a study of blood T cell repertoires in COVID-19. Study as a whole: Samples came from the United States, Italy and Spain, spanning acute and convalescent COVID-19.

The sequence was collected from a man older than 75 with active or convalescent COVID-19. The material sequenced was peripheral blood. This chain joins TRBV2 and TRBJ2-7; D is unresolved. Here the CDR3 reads CASMGNNEQYF. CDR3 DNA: TGTGCCAGCATGGGCAATAATGAGCAGTACTTC.